Listed here are 5 T cell receptor beta chains from one sample, sequenced in a study of shared clonotypes between healthy human individuals. Profiled with immunoSEQ multiplex PCR; TCRdb holds only in-frame clones, not every one. Counted here are roughly 850,000 clones, 90% to 98% occurring once; the ten biggest clones make up over 0.2%. The naive CD8 population came from CD45RO-negative cells selected for CCR7, without terminally differentiated effector memory CD45RA+ cells. The sample comprised naive CD8+ T cells sorted from blood. The receptors derive from a man under 40 in good health.

CDR3 nucleotide sequence: TGTGCCAGCAGCCTACCGCGGCCAAACAATGAGCAGTTCTTC. Protein product: CASSLPRPNNEQFF. The chain is built from TRBV6-6 and TRBJ2-1; D is uncertain. Trimming shortened V by 6 bases and J by 5 bases, and 14 bases separated the two germline ends. Germline CDR1 and CDR2: MNHNY and SVGAGI (reference sequence). The CDR3 consists of 14 residues.

The chain links TRBV7-2 to TRBJ2-1; perhaps TRBD1 as D (5 bases). V was clipped by 2 bases and J by 8 bases, with 13 bases between them. Germline lookup yields CDR1 SGHTA and CDR2 FQGNSA. This CDR3 has 14 residues. DNA of the CDR3: TGTGCCAGCAGCTTATCTCTCAGGGTTCATGAGCAGTTCTTC. It encodes CASSLSLRVHEQFF.

The chain combines TRBV5-4 with TRBJ2-7; D not resolved. CDR3 length: 14 amino acids. Trimming stripped 3 bases from V and 3 bases from J, with 13 bases between. Per the germline V gene, CDR1 is SGHNT and CDR2 is YYREEE (reference sequence). The CDR3 region has the DNA TGTGCCAGCAGCTCCCGGAGAGCTATCTACGAGCAGTACTTC. This encodes CASSSRRAIYEQYF.

Here the CDR3 reads CASSPRTSGRDNEQFF. CDR3 nucleotides: TGTGCCAGCAGCCCCAGGACTAGCGGGAGGGACAATGAGCAGTTCTTC. V is TRBV14 and J is TRBJ2-1; 15 bases map to TRBD2. The CDR3 sequence is 16 residues long. Germline V gene data show CDR1 as SGHDN and CDR2 as FVKESK. After removal of 4 bases from V and 5 bases from J, the junction contained 3 bases not matched to a gene. Full variable domain (rest looked up from reference TRBV14 and TRBJ2-1): EAGVTQFPSHSVIEKGQTVTLRCDPISGHDNLYWYRRVMGKEIKFLLHFVKESKQDESGMPNNRFLAERTGGTYSTLKVQPAELEDSGVYFCASSPRTSGRDNEQFFGPGTRLTVL.

The chain links TRBV7-6 to TRBJ2-7; maybe TRBD1 (5 bases). The CDR3 contains 15 residues. Germline CDR1 SGHVS, CDR2 FNYEAQ. The ends were cut back, 1 base at V and 0 bases at J, with 10 bases in the middle. The CDR3 DNA reads as TGTGCCAGCAGCTTAGATGGACACCCCTCCTACGAGCAGTACTTC. Amino acid sequence: CASSLDGHPSYEQYF.